There are a few counts of the clone carrying this T cell receptor (beta chain). These data are taken from a study of Graves' ophthalmopathy and Graves' hyperthyroidism. For repertoire sequencing, the TCR beta CDR3 regions were amplified from RNA transcripts. Following a first-round RT-PCR that used HTBI primers, a second-round multiplex PCR was carried out. TCRdb called the multiplex PCR reads again in MiXCR, with one record for every CDR3 protein. The table lists some 1.1 million distinct CDR3 sequences, 35% to 45% of them singletons. The CDR3 is made up of 17 amino acids. J gave up 5 bases and V 5 bases, and 10 bases lay outside the gene matches. Germline V lookup: CDR1 SGHTA, CDR2 FQGNSA. Diagnoses were established from clinical symptoms, serum thyroxine, TRAb, thyroid ultrasound and orbital computed tomography.

The chain employs TRBV7-2 and TRBJ2-5; the match to TRBD2 covers 14 bases. This clonotype was obtained from an adult man with Graves' hyperthyroidism. Sequencing was performed on peripheral blood or thyroid tissue (not recorded which). The CDR3 spells CASSPGTSGGGSETQYF. The CDR3 region has the DNA TGTGCCAGCAGCCCCGGGACTAGCGGGGGTGGTTCCGAGACCCAGTACTTC.